This TCR beta chain was captured in a study of T cell repertoires in cytomegalovirus infection. Overall study: Selected CMV epitopes included recently identified HLA-C-restricted ones as well as well-studied HLA-B-restricted ones.

Concerning this clonotype: Its antigen is still unknown.

TCRdb processed the reads anew with MiXCR; each CDR3 protein has one entry. The table has 900,000 to 950,000 distinct CDR3 sequences, less than 40% seen once. CDR1 and CDR2 (germline): SGHTA, FQGNSA. The CDR3 extends over 15 amino acids. Between the trimmed V and J ends, which lost 4 bases and 3 bases, there was a span of 15 bases. Study-level results: Carriers of CMV and the relevant HLA type were discriminated by public TCR beta frequency. The ex vivo response was dominated by HLA-C-restricted CMV-specific TCR beta clonotypes.

The material sequenced was cultured CD8+ T cells from PBMCs, taken from culture after CMV antigen stimulation. The TCR sequence derives from a human donor in good health (CMV status not recorded). Some clones in this sample may be carry-over from other donors' samples. This chain uses TRBV7-2 with TRBJ1-1; TRBD1 is a possible D gene (6 bases). CDR3 DNA sequence: TGTGCCAGCAGCTCCGAACAGGGAGGAGACACTGAAGCTTTCTTT. Amino acids: CASSSEQGGDTEAFF.